The source of this TCR beta chain is a study of blood T cell repertoires in COVID-19 (dated by TCRdb to the early 2020s). Concerning the study at large: The collaborator samples originated in the United States, Italy and Spain and spanned the acute and convalescent phases of COVID-19. The prospective study material was composed of cDNA or gDNA derived from T cells, B-cell-depleted T cells, or PBMCs. Deeply sampled blood TCRbeta repertoires from subjects exposed to, actively infected with, or recovered from COVID-19 were included in the dataset. The repertoires were released in a freely available public database meant as a resource for research on the immune response to SARS-CoV-2. The samples were drawn from two sources: the first 160 participants of the ongoing ImmuneRACE study, and fewer than 1,500 subjects contributed by 6 global collaborators. A de-identified subject ID, COVID-19 status, age in years and sex were almost always included in the sample metadata. Where HLA class I and class II types were available, the types were taken from metadata supplied by the sample provider, not from assay-based typing. On the study overall, not on this receptor specifically: The amount of clinical and demographic metadata varied by source and participant and was provided uncurated.

Each collaborating institution followed its own protocols to collect whole blood in K2EDTA tubes. For TCRbeta analysis, collaborators shipped samples in one of three forms: frozen whole blood, isolated PBMCs, or DNA extracted from either of those sample types. The immunoSEQ Assay, a bias-controlled multiplex PCR, was used to amplify TCRbeta CDR3 regions from genomic DNA. The study's own analysis went as follows. Nucleated cell counts per sample were estimated from amplification of reference gene primers within the assay. To quantify the absolute abundance of each unique TCRbeta CDR3 rearrangement, sequence reads were collapsed and filtered. For each sample, productive Simpson clonality was calculated as the square root of Simpson's diversity index across productive rearrangements. Drawn from immuneACCESS, this table holds only the in-frame rearrangements with V and J called that TCRdb kept. Clones are partly lost; checked studies trace under half to an unresolved V gene and leave the rest unexplained. V, J and clone size reflect that table, while D and trimming were determined from the DNA. The sample has about 150,000 clones on record, roughly 84% of them singletons. Together, the top ten hold approximately 14% of the sample.

The germline V gene sets CDR1 to SGHDN and CDR2 to FVKESK. Between the V and J ends, shortened by 1 base and 11 bases respectively, the junction contains 11 bases. Including cysteine and phenylalanine, the CDR3 has 12 amino acids. Only CDR3 DNA is held: 36 bases, read in frame from base 1. Worth noting for this clone: The antigen it recognizes is unknown. No much larger clone exists at a distance of one base, and base qualities are not known.

This sequence originates from a man aged 18 to 30 with active or convalescent COVID-19. The sample taken for sequencing was peripheral blood. This receptor chain uses TRBV14 and TRBJ1-2; no confident D gene assignment can be made. The CDR3 region reads CASSQAQLRYTF. DNA sequence: TGTGCCAGCAGCCAAGCCCAATTGAGGTACACCTTC.